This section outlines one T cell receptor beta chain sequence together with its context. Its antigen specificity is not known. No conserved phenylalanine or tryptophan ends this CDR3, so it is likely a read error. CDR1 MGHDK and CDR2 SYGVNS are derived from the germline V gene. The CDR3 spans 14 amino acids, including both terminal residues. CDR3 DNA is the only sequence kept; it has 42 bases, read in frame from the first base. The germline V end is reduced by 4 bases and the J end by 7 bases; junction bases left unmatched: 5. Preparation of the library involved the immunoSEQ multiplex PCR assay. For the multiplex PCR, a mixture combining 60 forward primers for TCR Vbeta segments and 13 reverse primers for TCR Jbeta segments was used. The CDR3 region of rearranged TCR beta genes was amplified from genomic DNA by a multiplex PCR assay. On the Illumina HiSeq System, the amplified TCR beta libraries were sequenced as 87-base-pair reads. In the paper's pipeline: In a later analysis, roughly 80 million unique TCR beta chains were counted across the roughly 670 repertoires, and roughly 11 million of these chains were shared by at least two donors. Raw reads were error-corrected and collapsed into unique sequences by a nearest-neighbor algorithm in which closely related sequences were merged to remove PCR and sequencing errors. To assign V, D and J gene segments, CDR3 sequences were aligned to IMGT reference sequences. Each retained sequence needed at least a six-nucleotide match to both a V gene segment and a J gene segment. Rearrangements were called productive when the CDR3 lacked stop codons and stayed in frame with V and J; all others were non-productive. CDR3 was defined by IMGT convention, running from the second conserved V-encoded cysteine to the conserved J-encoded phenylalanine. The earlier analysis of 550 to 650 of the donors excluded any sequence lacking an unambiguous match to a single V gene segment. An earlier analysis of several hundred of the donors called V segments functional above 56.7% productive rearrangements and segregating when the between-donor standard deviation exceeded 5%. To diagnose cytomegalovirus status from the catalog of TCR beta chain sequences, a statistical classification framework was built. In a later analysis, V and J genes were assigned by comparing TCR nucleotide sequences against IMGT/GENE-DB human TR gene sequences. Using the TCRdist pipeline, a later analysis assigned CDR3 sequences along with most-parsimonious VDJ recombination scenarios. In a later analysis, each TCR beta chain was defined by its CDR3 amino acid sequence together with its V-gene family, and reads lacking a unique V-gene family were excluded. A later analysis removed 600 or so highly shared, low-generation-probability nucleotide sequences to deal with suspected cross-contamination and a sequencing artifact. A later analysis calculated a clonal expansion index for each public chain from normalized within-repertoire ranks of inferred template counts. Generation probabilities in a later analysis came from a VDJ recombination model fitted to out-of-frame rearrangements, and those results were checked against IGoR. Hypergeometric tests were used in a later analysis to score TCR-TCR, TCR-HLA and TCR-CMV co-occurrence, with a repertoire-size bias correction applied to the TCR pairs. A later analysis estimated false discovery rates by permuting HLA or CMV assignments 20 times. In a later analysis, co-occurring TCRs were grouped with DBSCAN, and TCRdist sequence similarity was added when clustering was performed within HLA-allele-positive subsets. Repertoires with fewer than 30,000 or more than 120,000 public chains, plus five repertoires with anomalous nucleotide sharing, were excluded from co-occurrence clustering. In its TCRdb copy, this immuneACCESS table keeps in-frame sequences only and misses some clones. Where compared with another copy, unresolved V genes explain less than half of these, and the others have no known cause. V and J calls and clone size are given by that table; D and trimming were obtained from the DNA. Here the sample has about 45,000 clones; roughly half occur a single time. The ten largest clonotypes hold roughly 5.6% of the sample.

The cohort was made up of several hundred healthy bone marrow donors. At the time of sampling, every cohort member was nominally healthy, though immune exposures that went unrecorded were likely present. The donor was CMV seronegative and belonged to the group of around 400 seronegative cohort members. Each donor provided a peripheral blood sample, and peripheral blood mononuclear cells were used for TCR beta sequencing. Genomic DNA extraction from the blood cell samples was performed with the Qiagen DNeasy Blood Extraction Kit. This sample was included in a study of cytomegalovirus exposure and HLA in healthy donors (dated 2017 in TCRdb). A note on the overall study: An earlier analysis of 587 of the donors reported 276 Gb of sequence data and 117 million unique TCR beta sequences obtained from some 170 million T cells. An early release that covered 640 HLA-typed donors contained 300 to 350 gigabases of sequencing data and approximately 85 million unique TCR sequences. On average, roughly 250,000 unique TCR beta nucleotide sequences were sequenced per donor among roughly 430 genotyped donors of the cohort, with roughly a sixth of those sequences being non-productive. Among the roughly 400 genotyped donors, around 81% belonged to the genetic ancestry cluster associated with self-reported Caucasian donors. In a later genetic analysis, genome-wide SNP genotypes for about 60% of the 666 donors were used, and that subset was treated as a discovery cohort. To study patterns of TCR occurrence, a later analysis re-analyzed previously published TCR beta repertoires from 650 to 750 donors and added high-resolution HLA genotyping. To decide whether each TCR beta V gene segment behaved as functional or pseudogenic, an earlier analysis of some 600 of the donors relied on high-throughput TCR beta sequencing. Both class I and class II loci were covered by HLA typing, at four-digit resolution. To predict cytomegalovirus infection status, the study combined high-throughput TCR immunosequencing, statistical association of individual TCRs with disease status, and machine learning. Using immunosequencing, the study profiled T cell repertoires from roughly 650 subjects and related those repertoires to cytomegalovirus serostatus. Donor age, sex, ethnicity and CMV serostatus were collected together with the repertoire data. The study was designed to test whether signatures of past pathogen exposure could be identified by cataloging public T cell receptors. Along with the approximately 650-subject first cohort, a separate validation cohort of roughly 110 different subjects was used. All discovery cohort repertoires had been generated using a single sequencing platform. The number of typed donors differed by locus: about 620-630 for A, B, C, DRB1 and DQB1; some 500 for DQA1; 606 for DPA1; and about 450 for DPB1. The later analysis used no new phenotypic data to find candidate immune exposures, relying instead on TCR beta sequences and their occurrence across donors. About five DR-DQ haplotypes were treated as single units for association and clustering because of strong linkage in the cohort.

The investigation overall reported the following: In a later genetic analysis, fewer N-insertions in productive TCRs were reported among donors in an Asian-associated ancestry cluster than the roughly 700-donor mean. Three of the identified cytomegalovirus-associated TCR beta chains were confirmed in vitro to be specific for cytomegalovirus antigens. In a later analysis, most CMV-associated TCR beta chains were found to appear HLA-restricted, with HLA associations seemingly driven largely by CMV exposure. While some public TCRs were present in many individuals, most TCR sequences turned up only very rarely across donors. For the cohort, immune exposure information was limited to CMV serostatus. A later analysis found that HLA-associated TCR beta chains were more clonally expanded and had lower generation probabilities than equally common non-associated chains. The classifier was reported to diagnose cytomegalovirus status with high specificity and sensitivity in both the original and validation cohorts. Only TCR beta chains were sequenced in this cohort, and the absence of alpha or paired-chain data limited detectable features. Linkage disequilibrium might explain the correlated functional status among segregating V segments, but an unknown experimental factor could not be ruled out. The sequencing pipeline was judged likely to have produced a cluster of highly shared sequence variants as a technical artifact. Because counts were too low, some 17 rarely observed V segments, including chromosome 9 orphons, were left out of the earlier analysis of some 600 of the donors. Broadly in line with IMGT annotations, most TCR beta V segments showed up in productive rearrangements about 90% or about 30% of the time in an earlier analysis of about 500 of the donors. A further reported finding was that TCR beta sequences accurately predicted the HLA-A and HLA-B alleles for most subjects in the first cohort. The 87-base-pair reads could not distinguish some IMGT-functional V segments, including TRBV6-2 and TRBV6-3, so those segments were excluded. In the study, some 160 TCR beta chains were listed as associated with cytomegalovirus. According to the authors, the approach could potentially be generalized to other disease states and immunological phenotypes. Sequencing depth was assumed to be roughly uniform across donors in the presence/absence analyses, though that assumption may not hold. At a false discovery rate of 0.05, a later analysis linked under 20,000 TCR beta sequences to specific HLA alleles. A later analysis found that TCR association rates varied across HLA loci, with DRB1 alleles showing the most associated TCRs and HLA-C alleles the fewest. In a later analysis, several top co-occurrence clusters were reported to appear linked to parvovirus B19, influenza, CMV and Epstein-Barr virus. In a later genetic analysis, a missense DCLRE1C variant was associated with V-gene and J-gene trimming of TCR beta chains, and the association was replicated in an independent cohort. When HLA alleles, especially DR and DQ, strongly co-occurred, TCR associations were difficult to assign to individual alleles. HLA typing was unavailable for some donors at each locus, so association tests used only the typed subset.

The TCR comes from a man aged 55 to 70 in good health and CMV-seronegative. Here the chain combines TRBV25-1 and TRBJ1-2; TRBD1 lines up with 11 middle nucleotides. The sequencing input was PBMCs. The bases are TGTGCCAGCAGTGGGACAGGGGGCCTGAGTGGCTACACCGTC. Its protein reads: CASSGTGGLSGYTV.